This is a list of T cell receptor beta chains from one sample in a study of OX40 agonist ivuxolimab in advanced cancers. The method was immunoSEQ multiplex PCR; TCRdb's version includes in-frame clones alone and lacks a portion of them. The profile covers around 76,000 clones, with about 90% appearing a single time and nearly 0.55% taken by the ten largest. The sample here was CD4+ or CD8+ T cells sorted from blood, taken in a trial of the OX40 agonist ivuxolimab. All receptors derive from an adult with an advanced solid tumor such as melanoma, head and neck, liver or kidney cancer. The conserved cysteine and the conserved F or W are not part of the CDR3 here. A row's size may be missing; if present it is once, few, many or a size class.

clone size	V gene	J gene	CDR3 protein
once	TRBV30	TRBJ1-4	AWSANYLRGLASEKLF
.	TRBV5-6	TRBJ2-7	ASSLVGFGRKGQSYEQY
.	TRBV2	TRBJ2-3	ATARVNARTDTQY
.	TRBV18	TRBJ1-5	ASSPPGGSNQPQH
once	TRBV6-5	TRBJ2-7	ASSYSTSGSVNEQY
.	TRBV29-1	TRBJ2-1	SGRLAGGYNEQF
.	TRBV29-1	TRBJ2-7	SVYEGGSEQY
.	TRBV29-1	TRBJ2-5	SGAVLAGVSETQY
few	TRBV11-2	TRBJ2-5	ASSLPGTGGKETQY
.	TRBV6-5	TRBJ2-7	ASSYSSRSRA
.	TRBV27	TRBJ2-7	ASSRDHGTATYEQY
.	TRBV7-8	TRBJ2-1	ASSITGGNYNEQF
.	TRBV27	TRBJ1-4	ASSQQGLPWEKLF
few	TRBV2	TRBJ2-7	ASTGTYEQY
.	TRBV18	TRBJ1-1	ASSPSTGNTEAF
once	TRBV30	TRBJ2-3	AWRLAGGLGTDTQY
few	TRBV29-1	TRBJ2-3	SDRQGGDTQY
.	TRBV5-1	TRBJ2-6	ASNREGGLAGANVLT
.	TRBV6-5	TRBJ1-2	ASKGQGEWSYGYT
.	TRBV28	TRBJ1-3	ASSPAGAGNTIY
once	TRBV5-1	TRBJ2-7	ASSFEEREQY
.	TRBV6-1	TRBJ2-1	ASDPLSYNEQF
.	TRBV7-9	TRBJ1-2	ASSLEGTLYGYT
.	TRBV6-5	TRBJ1-1	ASSFRGNTEAF
.	TRBV28	TRBJ2-1	ASSSPGEQF
.	TRBV10-3	TRBJ2-2	ASRGTASTGELF
.	TRBV7-9	TRBJ2-5	ASSFSLGQETQY
.	TRBV2	TRBJ1-5	ASTLRGDGYSNQPQH
.	TRBV18	TRBJ1-6	ASSLRGRGLTDSPLH
.	TRBV7-6	TRBJ2-3	ASSLLAGGPTDTQY
.	TRBV7-9	TRBJ2-7	ASSFLQGWEQY
.	TRBV7-2	TRBJ1-4	ASSFSGDEKLF
few	TRBV6-1	TRBJ1-4	ASSWTTNEKLF
few	TRBV12-2	TRBJ2-4	ASRSPGPPEAKNIQY
.	TRBV6-1	TRBJ2-7	ASSEMGTSKLSYEQY
once	TRBV7-2	TRBJ2-7	ASSLEGRGEQY
once	TRBV5-1	TRBJ2-7	ASSFVGSYEQY
few	TRBV4-1	TRBJ1-2	ASSQEPQGDYGYT
.	TRBV7-6	TRBJ2-6	ASSSNPGANVLT
.	TRBV18	TRBJ2-1	ATKLTGAGEQF
.	TRBV5-1	TRBJ1-6	ASSLSGEYSPLH
.	TRBV5-4	TRBJ1-1	ASSSNPGTGNTEAF
.	TRBV7-2	TRBJ2-7	ASSLQQGYEQY
.	TRBV5-1	TRBJ2-3	ASSPATPTDTQY
few	TRBV7-2	TRBJ2-7	ASRSGGTSPSQY
.	TRBV18	TRBJ1-5	ASSPLGTNQPQH
once	TRBV9	TRBJ1-3	ASRRGLGGNTIY
.	TRBV5-8	TRBJ1-5	ASSLFGIYYQPQH
.	TRBV30	TRBJ2-1	AWSVRDNEQF
.	TRBV9	TRBJ2-5	ASSVVRTGQETQY